This T cell receptor (beta chain) was identified during a study of blood T cells in healthy people across ages (dated by TCRdb to about 2015). Background for the entire study: In model experiments, template switching captured roughly one uniquely barcoded TCR beta cDNA molecule for every two T cells. To track age-related changes in TCR beta repertoire diversity, the study relied on deep sequencing normalized with unique cDNA molecular identifiers. For two donors (one aged 18 to 29 and one aged 80 or older), the study analyzed two additional independent replicas of 1 million unique cDNA reads from the same blood draw. The donors were split into four age groups: young (average about 15 years), middle-aged (roughly 39), aged (over 55) and long-lived (about 74). To avoid experimental bias, donors of different ages were spread randomly across the sequencing lanes.

This clonotype was seen a few times. It has no known antigen specificity. No quality values exist for individual bases; no much larger clone is one base distant. The library was obtained by 5' RACE. The listed sequencing device is Illumina HiSeq 2500. A second PCR of roughly 6 to 12 cycles was run with a J-beta primer mix and a sample-barcoded 5' primer. A unique molecular identifier was introduced onto each TCR beta cDNA molecule by a template-switch 5' adaptor carrying 12 random nucleotides. Each sample yielded at least 3 million CDR3-containing paired-end reads. First-strand cDNA synthesis was performed from all RNA using the Mint cDNA synthesis kit, with priming by a TRBC-specific oligonucleotide. All cDNA was treated with uracil-DNA glycosylase and then went through a first 18-cycle PCR with the universal primers M1SS and BC2_uni_R. From the authors' description of their analysis: Each sample was normalized by randomly selecting 1 million high-quality reads, each carrying a distinct molecular identifier. Reads sharing molecular identifiers were discarded rather than binned into consensus sequences. CDR3 identification, clonotype clustering and error correction used MiTCR with a Q25 quality threshold and the strictest error-elimination algorithm. A nonparametric unseen species model using Euler transformation provided a lower-bound estimate of total TCR beta diversity. In-frame beta chains were kept once TCRdb had trimmed the public reads at Q25 with fastp and called clones with MiXCR. Each entry merges the rows of one CDR3 protein and shows their most common DNA and genes. TCRdb assigned the V and J calls; the authors' analysis was not used. For this sample the table gives around 1,500,000 distinct CDR3 sequences, of which about 28% were detected only once. The ten largest clones add up to 7.7% of the sample.

Spanning cysteine to phenylalanine, the CDR3 consists of 17 amino acids. The retained sequence is limited to the CDR3, 51 bases, with the frame set at the first base. CDR1 and CDR2 are drawn from the germline V gene: SGHDN, FVKESK. V and J lose 1 base and 0 bases, and a span of 10 bases separates them. Findings and caveats that apply to the study as a whole: The long-lived group showed more naive CD4+ T cells, fewer expanded clones and increased TCR diversity than the aged group, suggesting age selection. A strong correlation was found between observed TCR beta diversity and the percentage of naive T cells measured by flow cytometry. Since profiling was done on bulk unsorted PBMCs, naive and antigen-experienced compartments could not be conclusively compared. The CMV infection status of donors was not known, potentially confounding age-related changes in expanded clonotypes. As age increased, observed TCR beta diversity per million T cells dropped in a roughly linear way, and a significant reduction was already evident by age approximately 40. Total diversity estimates from one million sequenced T cells were considered lower bounds and underestimates.

Systemically healthy Caucasian individuals from Russia, 39 in total and aged about 6 to 100 years, were included as donors. Each donor gave roughly 9 milliliters of peripheral blood, drawn into EDTA-treated Vacutainer tubes. PBMCs were isolated by Ficoll-Paque density-gradient centrifugation, with at least 6 million obtained per sample. Total RNA, at least 6 micrograms per sample, was extracted from PBMCs with Trizol reagent. Naive CD45RAhigh/CD27high T cell percentages were measured by flow cytometry on a PBMC aliquot from every donor. The source is a woman in her 30s in good health. This chain is built from TRBV14 and TRBJ2-6; the D gene cannot be named for sure. Sequences were obtained from blood. For the CDR3, the sequence is CASSQGQEFSGANVLTF. In nucleotide form, the sequence is TGTGCCAGCAGCCAAGGGCAGGAATTCTCTGGGGCCAACGTCCTGACTTTC. The CDR3, completed at both ends by the reference TRBV14 and TRBJ2-6 genes, gives the full variable domain EAGVTQFPSHSVIEKGQTVTLRCDPISGHDNLYWYRRVMGKEIKFLLHFVKESKQDESGMPNNRFLAERTGGTYSTLKVQPAELEDSGVYFCASSQGQEFSGANVLTFGAGSRLTVL.